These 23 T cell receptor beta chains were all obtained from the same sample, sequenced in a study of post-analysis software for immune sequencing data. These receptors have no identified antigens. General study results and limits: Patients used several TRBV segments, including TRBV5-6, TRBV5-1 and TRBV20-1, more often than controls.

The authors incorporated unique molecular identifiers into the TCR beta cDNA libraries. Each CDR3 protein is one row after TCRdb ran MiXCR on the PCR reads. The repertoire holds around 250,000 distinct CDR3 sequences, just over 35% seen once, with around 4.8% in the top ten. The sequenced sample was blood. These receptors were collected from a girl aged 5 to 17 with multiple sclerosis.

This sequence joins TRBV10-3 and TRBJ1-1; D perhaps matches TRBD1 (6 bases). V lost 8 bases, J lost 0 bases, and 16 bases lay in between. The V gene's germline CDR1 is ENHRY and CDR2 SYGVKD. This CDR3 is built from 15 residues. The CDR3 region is CAIGDISTVNTEAFF. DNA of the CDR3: TGTGCCATCGGGGACATATCTACCGTGAACACTGAAGCTTTCTTT.

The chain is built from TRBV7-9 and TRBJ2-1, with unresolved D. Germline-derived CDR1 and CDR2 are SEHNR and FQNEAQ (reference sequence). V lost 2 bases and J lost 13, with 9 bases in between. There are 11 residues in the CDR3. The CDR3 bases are TGTGCCAGCAGCTTATCTGAGACCCAGTTCTTC. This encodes CASSLSETQFF.

The CDR3 spells CATSDPWTAKNQPQHF. As DNA, the CDR3 is TGTGCCACCAGTGACCCCTGGACAGCGAAAAATCAGCCCCAGCATTTT. The J gene is TRBJ1-5, the V gene TRBV24-1; TRBD1 might be the D (6 bases). V was trimmed by 4 bases and J by 4 bases, leaving 16 bases between them. The V gene's germline CDR1 is KGHDR and CDR2 SFDVKD. The CDR3 totals 16 residues.

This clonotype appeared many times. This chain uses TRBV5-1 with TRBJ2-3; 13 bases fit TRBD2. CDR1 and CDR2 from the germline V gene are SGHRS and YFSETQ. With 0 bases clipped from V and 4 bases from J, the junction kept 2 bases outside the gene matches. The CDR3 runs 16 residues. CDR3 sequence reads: CASSLVGLAGADTQYF. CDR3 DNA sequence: TGCGCCAGCAGCTTGGTAGGACTAGCGGGAGCAGATACGCAGTATTTT. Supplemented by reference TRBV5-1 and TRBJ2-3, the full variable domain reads KAGVTQTPRYLIKTRGQQVTLSCSPISGHRSVSWYQQTPGQGLQFLFEYFSETQRNKGNFPGRFSGRQFSNSRSEMNVSTLELGDSALYLCASSLVGLAGADTQYFGPGTRLTVL.

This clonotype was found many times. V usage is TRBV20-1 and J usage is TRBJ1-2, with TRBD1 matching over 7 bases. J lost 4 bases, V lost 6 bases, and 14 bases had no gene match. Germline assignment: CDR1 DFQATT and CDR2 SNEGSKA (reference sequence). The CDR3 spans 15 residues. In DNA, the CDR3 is TGCAGTGCCAACCGGGACAGACTGAAAGTCTATGGCTACACCTTC. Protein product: CSANRDRLKVYGYTF.

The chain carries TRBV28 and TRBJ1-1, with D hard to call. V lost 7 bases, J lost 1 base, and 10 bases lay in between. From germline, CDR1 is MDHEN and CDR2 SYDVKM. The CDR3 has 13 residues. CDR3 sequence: CASKVFPNTEAFF. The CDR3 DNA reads TGTGCCAGCAAGGTCTTCCCGAACACTGAAGCTTTCTTT.

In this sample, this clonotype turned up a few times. Here the CDR3 reads CASTRKVGHTGELFF. The DNA for the CDR3 is TGTGCCAGCACCAGGAAGGTGGGGCACACCGGGGAGCTGTTTTTT. The chain uses TRBV6-2 or TRBV6-3 and TRBJ2-2; possible D gene TRBD1, 5 bases. Trimming shortened V by 7 bases and J by 3 bases, and 15 bases separated the two germline ends. The CDR3 sequence is 15 residues long. In germline, CDR1 is MNHEY, CDR2 SVGEGT.

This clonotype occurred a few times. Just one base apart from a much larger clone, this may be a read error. The CDR3 loop reads CASSLGQGSYNEQYF. The CDR3 nucleotides read TGTGCCAGCAGCTTAGGACAGGGAAGCTACAATGAGCAGTACTTC. The chain recombines TRBV7-2 with TRBJ2-1, with TRBD1 matching over 7 bases. The closer fit of TRBJ2-7 to the DNA end suggests the J call may be wrong. There are 15 residues in the CDR3. Germline V gene lookup returns CDR1 SGHTA and CDR2 FQGNSA.

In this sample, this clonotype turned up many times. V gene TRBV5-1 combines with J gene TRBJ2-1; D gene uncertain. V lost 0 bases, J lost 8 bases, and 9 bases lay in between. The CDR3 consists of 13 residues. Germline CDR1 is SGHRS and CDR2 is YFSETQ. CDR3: CASSLELSYEQFF. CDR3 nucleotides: TGCGCCAGCAGCTTGGAACTCTCGTATGAGCAGTTCTTC.

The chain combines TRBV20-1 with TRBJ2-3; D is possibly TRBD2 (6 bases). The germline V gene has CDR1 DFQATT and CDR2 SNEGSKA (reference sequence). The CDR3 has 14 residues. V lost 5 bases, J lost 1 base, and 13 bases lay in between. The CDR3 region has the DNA TGCAGTGCTCTCCTGGGGGGTGGCACAGATACGCAGTATTTT. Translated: CSALLGGGTDTQYF.

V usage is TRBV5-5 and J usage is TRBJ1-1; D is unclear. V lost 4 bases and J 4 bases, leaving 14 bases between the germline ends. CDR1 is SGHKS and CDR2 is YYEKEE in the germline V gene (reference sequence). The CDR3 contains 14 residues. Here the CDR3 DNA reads TGTGCCAGCAGCCGGTCGGGGAGTCCCACTGAAGCTTTCTTT. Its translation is CASSRSGSPTEAFF.

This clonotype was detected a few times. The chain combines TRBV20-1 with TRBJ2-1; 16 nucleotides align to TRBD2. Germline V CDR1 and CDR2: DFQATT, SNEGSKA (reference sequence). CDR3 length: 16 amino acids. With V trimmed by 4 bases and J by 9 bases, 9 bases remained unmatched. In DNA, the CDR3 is TGCAGTGCTAAAGGGGGACTAGCGGGAGGGCCCAGTGAGCAGTTCTTC. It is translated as CSAKGGLAGGPSEQFF.

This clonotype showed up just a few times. In nucleotides, the CDR3 is TGTGCCATCAGTGAGTCGGGGGGAGCCTACAATGAGCAGTTCTTC. Protein product: CAISESGGAYNEQFF. The genes are TRBV10-3 and TRBJ2-1; maybe TRBD2 (6 bases). This CDR3 has 15 residues. The V gene lost 0 bases and the J gene lost 2 bases, with 8 bases spanning the gap. CDR1 is ENHRY, CDR2 SYGVKD, per germline.

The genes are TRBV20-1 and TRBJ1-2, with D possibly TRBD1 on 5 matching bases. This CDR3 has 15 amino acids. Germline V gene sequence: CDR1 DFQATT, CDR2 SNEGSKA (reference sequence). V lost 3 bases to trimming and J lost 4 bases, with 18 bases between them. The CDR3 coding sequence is TGCAGTGCTAGTGACCAGGAGGGGCCGCCCTATGGCTACACCTTC. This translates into CSASDQEGPPYGYTF.

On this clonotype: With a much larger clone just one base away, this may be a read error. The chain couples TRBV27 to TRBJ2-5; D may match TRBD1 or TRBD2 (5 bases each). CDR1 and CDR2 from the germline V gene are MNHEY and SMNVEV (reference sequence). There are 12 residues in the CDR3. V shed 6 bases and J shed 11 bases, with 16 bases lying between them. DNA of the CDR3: TGTGCCAGCAGCACCCGGGGCAATGAGCAGTACTTC. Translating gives CASSTRGNEQYF.

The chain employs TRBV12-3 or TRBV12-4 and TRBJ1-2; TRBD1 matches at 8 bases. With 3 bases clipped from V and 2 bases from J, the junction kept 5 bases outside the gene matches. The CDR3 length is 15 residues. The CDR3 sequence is CASSLVQGANYGYTF. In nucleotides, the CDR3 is TGTGCCAGCAGTTTGGTTCAGGGGGCCAACTATGGCTACACCTTC.

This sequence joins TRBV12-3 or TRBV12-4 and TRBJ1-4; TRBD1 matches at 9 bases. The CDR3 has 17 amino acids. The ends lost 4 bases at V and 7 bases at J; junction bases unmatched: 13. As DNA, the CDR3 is TGTGCCAGCAGTTATTCCCGGGACAGGGCGAAGAGTGAAAAACTGTTTTTT. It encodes CASSYSRDRAKSEKLFF.

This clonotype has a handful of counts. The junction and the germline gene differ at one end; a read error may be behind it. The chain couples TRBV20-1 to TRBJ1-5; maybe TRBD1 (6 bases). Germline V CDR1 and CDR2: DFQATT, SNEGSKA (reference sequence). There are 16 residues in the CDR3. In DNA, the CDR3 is TGCAGTGCTAGAACCGCTAATCTGGGGGGCAATCAGCTCCAGCATTTT. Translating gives CSARTANLGGNQLQHF.

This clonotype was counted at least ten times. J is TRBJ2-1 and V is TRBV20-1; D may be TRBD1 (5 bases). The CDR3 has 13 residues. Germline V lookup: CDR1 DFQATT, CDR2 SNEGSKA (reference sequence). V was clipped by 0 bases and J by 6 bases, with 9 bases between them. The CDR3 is CSARDQGGNEQFF. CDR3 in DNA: TGCAGTGCTAGAGATCAGGGTGGCAATGAGCAGTTCTTC.

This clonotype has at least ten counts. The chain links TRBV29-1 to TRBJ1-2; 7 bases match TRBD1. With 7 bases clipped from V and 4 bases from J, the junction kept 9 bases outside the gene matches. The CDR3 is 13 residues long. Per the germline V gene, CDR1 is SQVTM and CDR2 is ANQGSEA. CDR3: CSAGVGGIYGYTF. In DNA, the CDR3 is TGCAGCGCCGGAGTAGGGGGCATCTATGGCTACACCTTC. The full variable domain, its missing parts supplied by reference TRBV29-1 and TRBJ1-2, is SAVISQKPSRDICQRGTSLTIQCQVDSQVTMMFWYRQQPGQSLTLIATANQGSEATYESGFVIDKFPISRPNLTFSTLTVSNMSPEDSSIYLCSAGVGGIYGYTFGSGTRLTVV.

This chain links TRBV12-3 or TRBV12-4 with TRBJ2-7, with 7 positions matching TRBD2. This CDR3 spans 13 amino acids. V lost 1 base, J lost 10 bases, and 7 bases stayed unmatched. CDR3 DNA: TGTGCCAGCAGTTTAGGATACGCGGGGGACCAGTACTTC. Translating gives CASSLGYAGDQYF.

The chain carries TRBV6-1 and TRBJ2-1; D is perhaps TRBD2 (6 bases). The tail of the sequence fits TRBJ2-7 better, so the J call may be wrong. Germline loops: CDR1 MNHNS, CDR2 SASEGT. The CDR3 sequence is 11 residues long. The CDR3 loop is CASGGYNEQYF. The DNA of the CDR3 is TGTGCCAGCGGGGGGTACAATGAGCAGTACTTC.

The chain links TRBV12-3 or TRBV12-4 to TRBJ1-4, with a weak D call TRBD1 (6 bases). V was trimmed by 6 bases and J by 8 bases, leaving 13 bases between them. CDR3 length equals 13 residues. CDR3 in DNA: TGTGCCAGCAGACGGGGACATGAAGAAAAACTGTTTTTT. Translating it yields CASRRGHEEKLFF.